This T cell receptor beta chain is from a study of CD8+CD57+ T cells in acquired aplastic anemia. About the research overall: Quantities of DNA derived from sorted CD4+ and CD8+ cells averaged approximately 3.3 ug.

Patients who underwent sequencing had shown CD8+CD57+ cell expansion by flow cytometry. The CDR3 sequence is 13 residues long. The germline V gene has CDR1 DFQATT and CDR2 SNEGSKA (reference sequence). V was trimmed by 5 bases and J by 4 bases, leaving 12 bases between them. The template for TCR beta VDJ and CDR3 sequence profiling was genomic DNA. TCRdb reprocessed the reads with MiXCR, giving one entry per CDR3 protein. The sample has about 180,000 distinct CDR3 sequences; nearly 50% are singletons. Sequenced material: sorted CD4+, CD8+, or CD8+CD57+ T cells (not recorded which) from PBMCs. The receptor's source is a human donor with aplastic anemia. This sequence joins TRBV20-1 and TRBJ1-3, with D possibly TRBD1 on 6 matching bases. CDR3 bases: TGCAGTGCTGGGGGGGCGGGAGGAAACACCATATATTTT. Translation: CSAGGAGGNTIYF.